This entry concerns a single T cell receptor (beta chain). The sample originates from a study of monozygotic twins with inflammatory bowel disease. After re-calling the 5' RACE reads, TCRdb lists one entry per CDR3 protein, DNA absent. The specimen's table records approximately 390,000 distinct CDR3 sequences. Sequenced: blood. The clonotype was recovered from a human donor with ulcerative colitis or Crohn's disease, or a healthy co-twin of an affected twin (not recorded which).

Here the CDR3 reads CASSLALASEQYF. The genes are TRBV7-2 and TRBJ2-7. This CDR3 spans 13 amino acids. Germline lookup yields CDR1 SGHTA and CDR2 FQGNSA.